This T cell receptor (beta chain) was identified in a study of blood T cells in healthy people across ages (dated by TCRdb to between 2015 and 2017). In the study overall: Template switching captured roughly one uniquely barcoded TCR beta cDNA molecule per two T cells in model experiments. To avoid experimental bias, donors of different ages were randomly spread across the sequencing lanes. To track age-related changes in TCR beta repertoire diversity, the study relied on deep sequencing normalized with unique cDNA molecular identifiers. Two additional independent replicas of 1 million unique cDNA reads from the same blood draw were analyzed for two donors (one aged 18 to 29 and one aged 80 or older). The donors were split into four age groups: young (average 16 years), middle-aged (about 40), aged (over 55) and long-lived (approximately 80). Study-wide findings and limitations: Conclusive comparison of naive and antigen-experienced compartments was prevented by the profiling of bulk unsorted PBMCs. The long-lived group showed more naive CD4+ T cells, fewer expanded clones and increased TCR diversity than the aged group, suggesting age selection. The percentage of naive T cells measured by flow cytometry correlated strongly with observed TCR beta diversity. Because donor CMV infection status was unknown, age-related changes in expanded clonotypes were potentially confounded. Estimates of total diversity based on one million sequenced T cells were regarded as lower bounds and as underestimates. Observed TCR beta diversity per million T cells fell roughly linearly with age, and a significant reduction was already apparent by age around 39.

Per the germline V gene, SGHTA is the CDR1 and FQGNSA is the CDR2. Trimming takes 0 bases from V and 8 bases from J, and the germline ends sit 16 bases apart. Including the terminal cysteine and phenylalanine, the CDR3 comprises 15 residues. This entry keeps only the CDR3 DNA: 45 bases, framed from base 1. Libraries were constructed by 5' RACE. Sequencer: Illumina HiSeq 2500. A second PCR of roughly 6 to 12 cycles was run with a J-beta primer mix and a sample-barcoded 5' primer. A unique molecular identifier was introduced onto each TCR beta cDNA molecule by a template-switch 5' adaptor carrying 12 random nucleotides. At least 2.5 million CDR3-containing paired-end reads were obtained from each sample. First-strand cDNA synthesis was performed from all RNA using the Mint cDNA synthesis kit, with priming by a TRBC-specific oligonucleotide. All cDNA was treated with uracil-DNA glycosylase and then went through a first 18-cycle PCR with the universal primers M1SS and BC2_uni_R. In the source study's methods: For normalization, 1 million high-quality reads were randomly selected from each sample, with every read carrying a distinct molecular identifier. Reads with shared molecular identifiers were discarded instead of being binned into consensus sequences. MiTCR, with a Q25 quality threshold and the strictest error-elimination algorithm, was used for CDR3 identification, clonotype clustering and error correction. A nonparametric unseen species model with Euler transformation was used to estimate lower-bound total TCR beta diversity. TCRdb ran its own pipeline on the public reads, namely fastp trimming at Q25 and MiXCR clone calling, and kept in-frame beta chains. Each CDR3 protein gets just one entry, which takes the most common genes and DNA from the rows behind it. In this record, the V and J calls reflect TCRdb's handling and not the investigators' own analysis. The sample table contains some 1.5 million distinct CDR3 sequences; only one count was recorded for roughly 28% of them. The ten largest account for roughly 8% of the sample.

This clonotype was detected a few times. The antigen this receptor binds is unknown. It has no much larger one-base neighbor in the sample; base qualities were not kept. Donors were a few dozen systemically healthy Caucasian individuals from Russia aged 6 to 90 years. About 9.8 milliliters of peripheral blood were drawn from each donor into EDTA-treated Vacutainer tubes. Ficoll-Paque density-gradient centrifugation was used to isolate PBMCs, with at least 6.5 million per sample. Total RNA, at least 5.5 micrograms per sample, was extracted from PBMCs with Trizol reagent. For every donor, an aliquot of PBMCs went through flow cytometry to measure the percentages of naive CD45RAhigh/CD27high T cells.

The chain is encoded by TRBV7-2 joined to TRBJ1-2; TRBD1 is possibly the D segment (6 matching bases). Sequencing was carried out using blood. This clonotype originated in a woman in her 30s in good health. At the DNA level, the sequence is TGTGCCAGCAGCTTAGCGCAGAGGGGGGCGGAAGGCTACACCTTC. This codes for CASSLAQRGAEGYTF. Where the CDR3 stops, the reference TRBV7-2 and TRBJ1-2 genes take over; the full variable domain is GAGVSQSPSNKVTEKGKDVELRCDPISGHTALYWYRQSLGQGLEFLIYFQGNSAPDKSGLPSDRFSAERTGGSVSTLTIQRTQQEDSAVYLCASSLAQRGAEGYTFGSGTRLTVV.